Below, 32 T cell receptor beta chains from the same sample are listed, as sequenced in a study of shared clonotypes between healthy human individuals. Libraries were prepared by immunoSEQ multiplex PCR; TCRdb keeps only in-frame clonotypes and omits some of them. Of over a million clones listed, approximately 80% are singletons. The sample taken for sequencing was memory CD4+ T cells from PBMCs. The subset is: CD45RA-negative fraction. These receptors came from a man aged 18-30 years in good health. Some clones in this sample may be carry-over from other donors' samples.

The V call is TRBV7-8, the J call TRBJ1-1; D unclear. This CDR3 contains 17 residues. With 2 bases removed from V and 2 bases from J, the gap between germline ends came to 18 bases. In germline, CDR1 is SGHVS, CDR2 FQNEAQ. The CDR3 DNA is TGTGCCAGCAGCTTAATCCCGCAGGCGATATCAAACACTGAAGCTTTCTTT. This gives the protein CASSLIPQAISNTEAFF.

CDR3 loop: CASSLNSENTQYF. Here the CDR3 DNA reads TGTGCCAGCAGCTTAAATTCAGAGAATACGCAGTATTTT. The V call is TRBV11-2, the J call TRBJ2-3, with D uncertain. The V end was cut by 2 bases, the J end by 7 bases, with 10 bases between. The CDR3 length is 13 residues. Per the germline V gene, CDR1 is SGHAT and CDR2 is FQNNGV.

On this clone: This may be a read error: a much more frequent sequence differs by one nucleotide. The V call is TRBV9, the J call TRBJ2-3; weak D call: TRBD2 (6 bases). This CDR3 spans 15 amino acids. From germline, CDR1 is SGDLS and CDR2 YYNGEE. CDR3 in amino acids: CASSATSASTDTRYF. CDR3 in DNA: TGTGCCAGCAGCGCGACTAGTGCTAGCACAGATACGCGGTATTTT.

This sequence joins TRBV5-1 and TRBJ2-1; 14 positions match TRBD2. Germline-derived CDR1 and CDR2 are SGHRS and YFSETQ. The junction had 2 bases not matched to a gene; V was cut back by 6 bases and J by 3 bases. This CDR3 is built from 15 residues. In DNA, the CDR3 is TGCGCCAGCATCGGACTAGCGGGAGGCTACAATGAGCAGTTCTTC. The encoded protein is CASIGLAGGYNEQFF.

This clone was seen just once. This sequence is one base from a far larger clone and is likely a read error. The chain carries TRBV27 and TRBJ1-1; 9 bases are shared with TRBD1. The length of the CDR3 is 18 residues. After removal of 9 bases from V and 0 bases from J, the junction contained 17 bases not matched to a gene. Germline V gene sequence: CDR1 MNHEY, CDR2 SMNVEV (reference sequence). CDR3 amino acids: CARSHLSGQGFMNTEAFF. The CDR3 DNA is TGTGCCAGGAGCCATCTCTCGGGACAGGGCTTCATGAACACTGAAGCTTTCTTT.

The V and J genes are TRBV7-6 and TRBJ2-1; 10 nucleotides agree with TRBD2. Germline V gene data show CDR1 as SGHVS and CDR2 as FNYEAQ. The CDR3 loop spans 14 amino acids. The ends lost 5 bases at V and 7 bases at J; junction bases unmatched: 5. The CDR3 reads CASSPLAGDNEQFF. In DNA, the CDR3 is TGTGCCAGCAGCCCGCTAGCGGGAGATAATGAGCAGTTCTTC.

V usage is TRBV28 and J usage is TRBJ2-7; a possible D gene is TRBD1 (5 bases). The germline V and J ends were trimmed by 5 bases and 5 bases, with 22 bases remaining between them. The CDR3 totals 16 residues. From germline, CDR1 is MDHEN and CDR2 SYDVKM. CDR3 in amino acids: CASSPPWQGSLHEQYF. CDR3 bases: TGTGCCAGCAGTCCCCCCTGGCAGGGAAGTCTACACGAGCAGTACTTC.

The sample holds one count of this clone. The J gene is TRBJ2-3, the V gene TRBV9, with D perhaps matching TRBD1 or TRBD2 (6 bases each). Germline V gene lookup returns CDR1 SGDLS and CDR2 YYNGEE. The CDR3 runs to 15 residues. V lost 0 bases, J lost 1 base, and 9 bases lay in between. CDR3 in DNA: TGTGCCAGCAGCGTAGGGGGGGCCCGCACAGATACGCAGTATTTT. This gives the protein CASSVGGARTDTQYF.

Points on this clone: Other DNA sequences in the same sample also yield this CDR3. The CDR3 DNA reads TGTGCCAGCAGCTTGTCCGGGACGAACACCGGGGAGCTGTTTTTT. This encodes CASSLSGTNTGELFF. This sequence joins TRBV11-3 and TRBJ2-2, with D tentatively TRBD2 (5 bases). Germline V lookup: CDR1 SGHNT, CDR2 YENEEA. Trimming cost V 3 bases and J 0 bases, with 8 bases left between them. The CDR3 contains 15 residues.

The chain carries TRBV2 and TRBJ2-2; D uncertain. This CDR3 spans 14 amino acids. Germline CDR1 is SNHLY and CDR2 is FYNNEI. Trimming took off 4 bases at V and 2 bases at J, with 8 bases between the two ends. Here the CDR3 DNA reads TGTGCCAGCAGTGCTACTTACAACACCGGGGAGCTGTTTTTT. Protein sequence: CASSATYNTGELFF.

The genes are TRBV27 and TRBJ1-5; D is uncertain. This CDR3 has 13 residues. The V end lost 8 bases, the J end lost 0 bases, and 8 bases lay between the germline ends. Germline CDR1 reads MNHEY; CDR2 reads SMNVEV (reference sequence). CDR3 in amino acids: CASREYSNQPQHF. CDR3 sequence (DNA): TGTGCCAGCCGAGAATATAGCAATCAGCCCCAGCATTTT.

This clone was seen a single time. This chain joins TRBV9 and TRBJ2-7; the match to TRBD1 covers 7 bases. The CDR3 has 15 residues. V trimming: 0 bases; J trimming: 3 bases; junction bases outside the gene matches: 6. Germline CDR1 SGDLS, CDR2 YYNGEE. CDR3 nucleotides: TGTGCCAGCAGCGTAGGGGAAGGGACAGTCTACGAGCAGTACTTC. Its translation: CASSVGEGTVYEQYF. Using reference TRBV9 and TRBJ2-7 for the parts outside the CDR3, the full variable domain is DSGVTQTPKHLITATGQRVTLRCSPRSGDLSVYWYQQSLDQGLQFLIQYYNGEERAKGNILERFSAQQFPDLHSELNLSSLELGDSALYFCASSVGEGTVYEQYFGPGTRLTVT.

This clone was counted between two and nine times. The chain uses TRBV2 and TRBJ1-4, with D possibly matching TRBD1 (5 bases). The V end lost 8 bases, the J end lost 7 bases, and 14 bases lay between the germline ends. From germline, CDR1 is SNHLY and CDR2 FYNNEI. CDR3 size: 13 residues. The CDR3 spells CASLGGFAEKLFF. The CDR3 DNA reads TGTGCCAGCCTCGGGGGTTTTGCTGAAAAACTGTTTTTT.

In DNA form, the CDR3 reads TGTGCCAGCAGCTCAGGACTTCCCGGTCGGGCTTTCTTT. It is translated as CASSSGLPGRAFF. The V call is TRBV7-8, the J call TRBJ1-1; D call uncertain. V shed 4 bases and J shed 11 bases, with 17 bases lying between them. Germline V gene data show CDR1 as SGHVS and CDR2 as FQNEAQ. This CDR3 is built from 13 residues.

The chain has TRBV7-9 and TRBJ1-2, with a possible D match to TRBD1 (6 bases). Germline V gives CDR1 SEHNR, CDR2 FQNEAQ (reference sequence). This CDR3 is 15 amino acids long. The V and J ends lost 4 bases and 4 bases respectively, with 16 bases between them. The CDR3 nucleotides are TGTGCCAGCAGCTCCGCGGCCAGGGGTTTCTATGGCTACACCTTC. Its translation is CASSSAARGFYGYTF.

The chain couples TRBV6-5 to TRBJ2-1; tentative D call: TRBD2 (5 bases). Germline V gene lookup returns CDR1 MNHEY and CDR2 SVGAGI. The CDR3 contains 12 residues. V lost 10 bases to trimming and J lost 7 bases, with 14 bases between them. The chain's CDR3 is CATEKGRNEQFF. CDR3 nucleotide sequence: TGTGCCACCGAAAAAGGGAGAAATGAGCAGTTCTTC.

Notes on this clone: Other nucleotide sequences from this sample produce the same CDR3. The gene calls are TRBV20-1 and TRBJ1-2; unclear D gene. Germline V gene lookup returns CDR1 DFQATT and CDR2 SNEGSKA (reference sequence). V shed 2 bases and J shed 4 bases, with 5 bases lying between them. The CDR3 sequence is 11 residues long. The CDR3 sequence is CSARLGYGYTF. The CDR3 DNA reads TGCAGTGCTAGATTGGGCTATGGCTACACCTTC.

The gene calls are TRBV9 and TRBJ2-3; TRBD2 is a possible D gene (5 bases). Germline V lookup: CDR1 SGDLS, CDR2 YYNGEE. The ends were cut back, 6 bases at V and 4 bases at J, with 15 bases in the middle. The CDR3 runs to 14 residues. CDR3 sequence reads: CASTAGLVSDTQYF. As DNA, the CDR3 is TGTGCCAGCACGGCGGGTCTAGTCTCAGATACGCAGTATTTT.

The chain joins TRBV7-3 to TRBJ1-1, with 7 bases identical to TRBD1. With 5 bases clipped from V and 2 bases from J, the junction kept 11 bases outside the gene matches. The V gene's germline CDR1 is SGHTA and CDR2 FQGTGA. CDR3 size: 16 residues. The CDR3: CASSPQGGALNTEAFF. DNA for the CDR3: TGTGCCAGCAGCCCGCAGGGGGGGGCACTAAACACTGAAGCTTTCTTT.

CDR3 sequence: CASSMPGLAETQYF. In nucleotides, the CDR3 is TGCGCCAGCAGCATGCCAGGACTAGCGGAGACCCAGTACTTC. The chain uses TRBV5-1 and TRBJ2-5; TRBD2 agrees at 9 bases. Per the germline V gene, CDR1 is SGHRS and CDR2 is YFSETQ. The CDR3 is 14 amino acids. The J segment lost 5 bases and the V segment lost 4 bases, leaving 6 bases of the junction unmatched.

The rearrangement uses TRBV11-2 and TRBJ2-5, with 7 bases fitting TRBD1. The CDR3 is 16 amino acids. V lost 2 bases to trimming and J lost 7 bases; unmatched junction nucleotides: 13. In germline, CDR1 is SGHAT, CDR2 FQNNGV. The CDR3 sequence: CASSLLTGSPAGTQYF. DNA of the CDR3: TGTGCCAGCAGCTTACTGACAGGGTCCCCCGCTGGGACCCAGTACTTC.

Points on this clone: A much more abundant neighbour one base away suggests this may be a read error. The sample has other DNA sequences that encode this CDR3 too. The chain uses TRBV28 and TRBJ2-7; TRBD1 or TRBD2 may be the D gene (5 bases each). V dropped 4 bases and J dropped 3 bases, with 13 bases sitting between them. CDR3 length: 14 amino acids. The germline CDR1 and CDR2 sequences are MDHEN and SYDVKM. CDR3 region: CASSSGAINYEQYF. The CDR3 DNA follows: TGTGCCAGCAGTTCCGGGGCGATAAACTACGAGCAGTACTTC.

This chain links TRBV28 with TRBJ2-7; D gene uncertain. The V gene lost 3 bases and the J gene lost 6 bases, with 9 bases spanning the gap. This CDR3 is 12 amino acids long. Germline lookup yields CDR1 MDHEN and CDR2 SYDVKM. The chain's CDR3 is CASSLLGFEQYF. CDR3 coding DNA: TGTGCCAGCAGTTTGTTGGGTTTCGAGCAGTACTTC.

The chain couples TRBV28 to TRBJ1-2; D perhaps matches TRBD1 (6 bases). V lost 2 bases, J lost 4 bases, and 23 bases lay in between. CDR1 is MDHEN and CDR2 is SYDVKM in the germline V gene. This CDR3 contains 18 residues. CDR3 nucleotide sequence: TGTGCCAGCAGTTTAGGCGGGACACCCTCCCCTCCCTTCTATGGCTACACCTTC. Translating it yields CASSLGGTPSPPFYGYTF.

The CDR3 loop reads CAWSLGQEYYYGYTF. The CDR3 DNA follows: TGTGCCTGGAGTTTGGGACAGGAGTACTACTATGGCTACACCTTC. The gene calls are TRBV30 and TRBJ1-2; 8 nucleotides align to TRBD1. The CDR3 runs 15 residues. Trimming at V came to 2 bases and at J to 3 bases, leaving 8 bases not matched to a gene. Germline CDR1 is GTSNPN and CDR2 is SVGIG (reference sequence).

The CDR3 spells CAISESRKYGGLARSDTQYF. As DNA, the CDR3 is TGTGCCATCAGTGAGTCGAGAAAGTATGGGGGACTAGCGAGGTCAGATACGCAGTATTTT. This chain uses TRBV10-3 with TRBJ2-3; 10 nucleotides match TRBD2. V trimming: 0 bases; J trimming: 4 bases; junction bases outside the gene matches: 16. The CDR3 length is 20 residues. CDR1 is ENHRY and CDR2 is SYGVKD in the germline V gene.

This rearrangement joins TRBV5-1 to TRBJ2-2; the match to TRBD1 covers 7 bases. The CDR3 contains 17 residues. Per germline, CDR1 SGHRS and CDR2 YFSETQ. With V trimmed by 1 base and J by 0 bases, 6 bases remained unmatched. DNA for the CDR3: TGCGCCAGCAGCTTGTCTTCCGGGACAGCGAACACCGGGGAGCTGTTTTTT. The encoded protein is CASSLSSGTANTGELFF.

This clone was detected only once. The chain carries TRBV27 and TRBJ1-4; 8 positions agree with TRBD1. The CDR3 runs to 16 residues. Germline CDR1 reads MNHEY; CDR2 reads SMNVEV (reference sequence). J gave up 7 bases and V 3 bases, and 10 bases lay outside the gene matches. CDR3 region: CASSFAGGEFGEKLFF. The CDR3 nucleotides are TGTGCCAGCAGTTTTGCAGGGGGCGAGTTCGGTGAAAAACTGTTTTTT.

Here the CDR3 reads CASSGIRQGEDEQFF. The CDR3 DNA sequence: TGTGCCAGTAGCGGGATTAGACAGGGGGAGGATGAGCAGTTCTTC. V usage is TRBV19 and J usage is TRBJ2-1; 9 bases are a match to TRBD1. The length of the CDR3 is 15 residues. Germline CDR1 is LNHDA and CDR2 is SQIVND (reference sequence). Trimming at V came to 6 bases and at J to 8 bases, leaving 11 bases not matched to a gene. The whole variable domain, filled in from reference TRBV19 and TRBJ2-1, reads DGGITQSPKYLFRKEGQNVTLSCEQNLNHDAMYWYRQDPGQGLRLIYYSQIVNDFQKGDIAEGYSVSREKKESFPLTVTSAQKNPTAFYLCASSGIRQGEDEQFFGPGTRLTVL.

The chain is built from TRBV6-1 and TRBJ2-7; unclear D gene. Germline CDR1 is MNHNS and CDR2 is SASEGT. V was pared by 6 bases and J by 3 bases, with 9 bases between. CDR3 length: 12 amino acids. CDR3: CASRWQIYEQYF. CDR3 DNA sequence: TGTGCCAGCAGGTGGCAGATCTACGAGCAGTACTTC.

V and J are TRBV4-2 and TRBJ2-2; no definite D call. CDR1 and CDR2 from the germline V gene are LGHNA and YNFKEQ. V lost 0 bases, J lost 8 bases, and 13 bases lay in between. The CDR3 spans 15 residues. The CDR3 sequence is CASSQDRLEIGELFF. The CDR3 nucleotides read TGTGCCAGCAGCCAAGATAGGCTAGAGATAGGGGAGCTGTTTTTT.

V usage is TRBV7-8 and J usage is TRBJ2-5; weak D call: TRBD2 (5 bases). The CDR3 is made up of 16 amino acids. Germline V gene sequence: CDR1 SGHVS, CDR2 FQNEAQ. V was shortened by 3 bases and J by 0 bases, with 14 bases between the two germline ends. CDR3 in DNA: TGTGCCAGCAGCTTTCCGGCAGGCGGGTACCAAGAGACCCAGTACTTC. Translation: CASSFPAGGYQETQYF.